These 10 T cell receptor beta chains originate from one sample sequenced in a study of tumor-infiltrating lymphocytes in primary liver carcinoma. For each extraction, RNA and DNA were obtained together from around 18-30 mg of unsorted bulk tissue. The input was 400 to 500 ng total RNA; TCR beta cDNA was made from it with a constant-region primer. What produced the TCR beta libraries was three nested multiplex PCR rounds using slightly modified ARM-PCR. The opening two PCR rounds, ten to eleven cycles each, paired TRBV1-TRBV30 forward primers with a C-beta reverse primer. One entry per CDR3 protein results from TCRdb running MiXCR on the multiplex PCR reads. The data contain nearly 45,000 distinct CDR3 sequences, around 72% of them singletons. The sample comprised liver tumor tissue from sampling region 2. The subset is: tumor region T2, inferior pole. These receptors all come from a man in his forties with primary liver carcinoma and hepatitis B virus infection.

Remarks on this clonotype: One base away lies a much larger clone, so this may be a sequencing read error. The rearrangement links TRBV5-4 to TRBJ2-3; tentative D call: TRBD1 (6 bases). This CDR3 contains 14 residues. Germline CDR1 is SGHNT and CDR2 is YYREEE (reference sequence). The CDR3 region is CASCLPGTIDTQYF. In DNA form, the CDR3 reads TGTGCCAGCTGCTTGCCTGGGACAATAGATACGCAGTATTTT.

With respect to this clonotype: One end of the junction varies from germline; a read error may be responsible. The gene calls are TRBV12-3 or TRBV12-4 and TRBJ1-5; no clear D gene. The J call is doubtful: the DNA matches TRBJ2-3 better. CDR3 length equals 12 residues. The CDR3 reads CASTLYDQPQYF. In DNA form, the CDR3 reads TGTGCCAGCACTTTATACGATCAGCCCCAGTATTTT.

To note about this clonotype: One end of the junction does not line up with germline, which may come from a read error. V and J are TRBV5-1 and TRBJ2-4; perhaps TRBD1 as D (6 bases). Germline V gives CDR1 SGHRS, CDR2 YFSETQ. The CDR3 is 17 residues long. CDR3 loop: CASSLGGTNLAKNIKYF. CDR3 bases: TGCGCCAGCAGCTTGGGAGGGACAAACCTAGCCAAAAACATTAAGTACTTC.

This clonotype occurred many times. This is likely a read error, given that the CDR3 carries no conserved phenylalanine or tryptophan at its end. The chain couples TRBV6-1 to TRBJ1-3; the match to TRBD1 covers 8 bases. Trimming at V came to 9 bases and at J to 7 bases, leaving 5 bases not matched to a gene. The CDR3 contains 12 residues. Germline values: CDR1 MNHNS, CDR2 SASEGT. CDR3 region: CASGQGGNTIYL. Written as DNA, the CDR3 is TGTGCCAGTGGACAGGGAGGGAACACCATATATCTT.

The J gene is TRBJ2-7, the V gene TRBV11-2; TRBD2 might be the D (6 bases). This CDR3 comprises 12 residues. Germline V gene sequence: CDR1 SGHAT, CDR2 FQNNGV. The CDR3 coding sequence is TGTGTCGGCGGTCCCGGGGGCTACGAGCAGTACTTC. Amino acids: CVGGPGGYEQYF.

This rearrangement joins TRBV6-5 to TRBJ1-1, with no clear D. The CDR3 is 13 amino acids. Germline CDR1 reads MNHEY; CDR2 reads SVGAGI. V dropped 6 bases and J dropped 8 bases, with 16 bases sitting between them. The CDR3 is CASRSLVVPEAFF. The CDR3 bases are TGTGCCAGCAGGAGCCTCGTTGTCCCCGAAGCTTTCTTT.

On this clonotype: With a much larger clone just one base away, this may be a read error. The V call is TRBV2, the J call TRBJ1-1; possible D gene TRBD1, 5 bases. This CDR3 is 15 amino acids long. Germline V gene lookup returns CDR1 SNHLY and CDR2 FYNNEI. CDR3 sequence: CAISEVGGLNTEAFF. CDR3 in DNA: TGTGCCATCAGTGAAGTGGGGGGACTGAACACTGAAGCTTTCTTT.

The rearrangement links TRBV29-1 to TRBJ1-5, with D unclear. V was pared by 7 bases and J by 1 base, with 8 bases between. Germline lookup yields CDR1 SQVTM and CDR2 ANQGSEA. CDR3 length: 12 residues. The DNA of the CDR3 is TGCAGCGCCGGGCAGAGCAATCAGCCCCAGCATTTT. Its protein product is CSAGQSNQPQHF. The complete variable domain, with remaining parts taken from reference TRBV29-1 and TRBJ1-5, reads SAVISQKPSRDICQRGTSLTIQCQVDSQVTMMFWYRQQPGQSLTLIATANQGSEATYESGFVIDKFPISRPNLTFSTLTVSNMSPEDSSIYLCSAGQSNQPQHFGDGTRLSIL.

Comments on this clonotype: One end of the junction fails to match germline, which may point to a read error. This chain uses TRBV28 with TRBJ1-2; D gene uncertain. The CDR3 is made up of 13 amino acids. Germline lookup yields CDR1 MDHEN and CDR2 SYDVKM. The DNA of the CDR3 is TGTGTCAGCAGTTTCCGGAATAATCCTGGCTACACCTTC. This translates into CVSSFRNNPGYTF.

In regard to this clonotype: At one end the junction does not follow the germline gene, possibly because of a read error. The genes are TRBV28 and TRBJ2-1; D is tentatively TRBD1 or TRBD2 (5 bases each). The CDR3 length is 15 residues. Germline V gene data show CDR1 as MDHEN and CDR2 as SYDVKM. CDR3 nucleotide sequence: TGTGCCAGCAGCTCGCCGGGGCAGGGTTCCAATGAGCGGTTCTTC. Encoded protein: CASSSPGQGSNERFF.